One and the same sample provided the 9 T cell receptor beta chains below, sequenced in a study of blood T cell repertoires in COVID-19. Assay: immunoSEQ multiplex PCR; the TCRdb copy retains only in-frame clones and omits some. Among some 140,000 clones listed, roughly 79% were seen once. The sequencing sample was made of peripheral blood. The receptors shown here come from a woman aged 55-69 years with active or convalescent COVID-19.

This chain links TRBV7-2 with TRBJ2-1, with 8 positions matching TRBD2. Germline V lookup: CDR1 SGHTA, CDR2 FQGNSA. The V gene end was trimmed by 1 base and the J gene end by 7 bases; junction bases not matched to a gene: 3. The CDR3 is 14 amino acids. The DNA for the CDR3 is TGTGCCAGCAGCTTAGAAGCTAGCGGGAATGAGCAGTTCTTC. Its protein product is CASSLEASGNEQFF. The full variable domain, rest sourced from reference TRBV7-2 and TRBJ2-1, is GAGVSQSPSNKVTEKGKDVELRCDPISGHTALYWYRQSLGQGLEFLIYFQGNSAPDKSGLPSDRFSAERTGGSVSTLTIQRTQQEDSAVYLCASSLEASGNEQFFGPGTRLTVL.

The chain joins TRBV29-1 to TRBJ2-3; maybe TRBD1 (5 bases). Trimming stripped 5 bases from V and 3 bases from J, with 15 bases between. The CDR3 is 14 residues long. Looked up from germline, CDR1 is SQVTM and CDR2 is ANQGSEA. The CDR3 protein is CSVLTVGATDTQYF. The DNA of the CDR3 is TGCAGCGTTTTGACAGTCGGAGCTACAGATACGCAGTATTTT.

This chain joins TRBV7-8 and TRBJ2-5; D possibly corresponds to TRBD1 (6 bases). Germline CDR1 and CDR2: SGHVS and FQNEAQ. Deletions cut 5 bases from V and 3 bases from J, with 10 bases between. CDR3 length: 13 amino acids. CDR3 residues: CASSVNREETQYF. For the CDR3, the DNA is TGTGCCAGCAGCGTAAACAGGGAAGAGACCCAGTACTTC.

V is TRBV18 and J is TRBJ1-2; no clear D gene. V was shortened by 3 bases and J by 8 bases, with 16 bases between the two germline ends. Germline assignment: CDR1 KGHSH and CDR2 LQKENI. The CDR3 loop spans 14 amino acids. DNA for the CDR3: TGTGCCAGCTCACCTTCCGGGGAATCTGGCGGCTACACCTTC. It yields the protein CASSPSGESGGYTF.

This chain joins TRBV27 and TRBJ2-3; D not certain. The CDR3 loop spans 13 amino acids. V was trimmed by 6 bases and J by 3 bases, leaving 10 bases between them. Per the germline V gene, CDR1 is MNHEY and CDR2 is SMNVEV (reference sequence). The CDR3 DNA sequence: TGTGCCAGCAGGCTTCTAGGAACAGATACGCAGTATTTT. This gives the protein CASRLLGTDTQYF.

V usage is TRBV4-1 and J usage is TRBJ2-1; 9 nucleotides align to TRBD2. This CDR3 comprises 15 residues. Germline-derived CDR1 and CDR2 are MGHRA and YSYEKL. V was clipped by 1 base and J by 6 bases; unmatched bases: 4. This CDR3 reads CASSQVAGVGNEQFF. The DNA for the CDR3 is TGCGCCAGCAGCCAAGTAGCGGGGGTTGGCAATGAGCAGTTCTTC.

The chain uses TRBV5-6 and TRBJ2-7; D remains ambiguous. The CDR3 length is 15 residues. Germline CDR1 reads SGHDT; CDR2 reads YYEEEE. Trimming pared 0 bases from V and 2 bases from J, leaving 12 bases between. The CDR3 coding sequence is TGTGCCAGCAGCTTGGCGGCAGGTGGCCCCTACGAGCAGTACTTC. Its protein product is CASSLAAGGPYEQYF. The full variable domain, rest sourced from reference TRBV5-6 and TRBJ2-7, is DAGVTQSPTHLIKTRGQQVTLRCSPKSGHDTVSWYQQALGQGPQFIFQYYEEEERQRGNFPDRFSGHQFPNYSSELNVNALLLGDSALYLCASSLAAGGPYEQYFGPGTRLTVT.

The rearrangement uses TRBV15 and TRBJ2-2, with TRBD1 matching over 7 bases. CDR1 and CDR2 from the germline V gene are LNHNV and YYDKDF (reference sequence). The CDR3 extends over 16 amino acids. V gave up 0 bases and J gave up 5 bases; unmatched junction bases: 6. CDR3 sequence: CATSRDQGVETGELFF. The CDR3 nucleotides read TGTGCCACCAGCAGAGATCAGGGGGTAGAAACCGGGGAGCTGTTTTTT.

The rearrangement joins TRBV6-6 to TRBJ1-5; 9 nucleotides agree with TRBD1. The ends lost 4 bases at V and 7 bases at J; junction bases unmatched: 5. This CDR3 comprises 14 residues. From germline, CDR1 is MNHNY and CDR2 SVGAGI (reference sequence). Written as DNA, the CDR3 is TGTGCCAGCAGTTTGGGACAGGGTGGGCAGCCCCAGCATTTT. Amino acid sequence: CASSLGQGGQPQHF.